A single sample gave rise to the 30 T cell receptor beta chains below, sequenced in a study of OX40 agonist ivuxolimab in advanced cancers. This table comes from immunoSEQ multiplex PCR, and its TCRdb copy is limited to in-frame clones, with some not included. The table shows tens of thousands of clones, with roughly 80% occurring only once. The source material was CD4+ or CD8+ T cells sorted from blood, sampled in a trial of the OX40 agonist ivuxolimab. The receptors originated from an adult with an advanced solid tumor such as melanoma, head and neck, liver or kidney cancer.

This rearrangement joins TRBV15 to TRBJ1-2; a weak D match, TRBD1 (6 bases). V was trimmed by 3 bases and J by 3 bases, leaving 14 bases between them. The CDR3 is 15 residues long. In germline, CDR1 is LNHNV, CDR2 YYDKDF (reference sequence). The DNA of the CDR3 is TGTGCCACCAGCAGTGACTCAGGGGTCGACTATGGCTACACCTTC. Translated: CATSSDSGVDYGYTF.

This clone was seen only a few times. The CDR3 sequence: CASSLWWGRDTEAFF. CDR3 DNA: TGTGCCAGCAGCTTATGGTGGGGGCGAGACACTGAAGCTTTCTTT. The chain couples TRBV7-9 to TRBJ1-1; maybe TRBD1 (6 bases). There are 15 residues in the CDR3. V was cut by 2 bases and J by 3 bases, with 13 bases left in between. Germline loops: CDR1 SEHNR, CDR2 FQNEAQ (reference sequence).

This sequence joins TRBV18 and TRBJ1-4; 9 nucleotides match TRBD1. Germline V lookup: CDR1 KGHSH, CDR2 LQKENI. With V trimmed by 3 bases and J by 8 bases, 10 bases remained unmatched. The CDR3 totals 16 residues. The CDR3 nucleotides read TGTGCCAGCTCACCGTCCCGGGACAGGGTTGGCGAAAAACTGTTTTTT. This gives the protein CASSPSRDRVGEKLFF. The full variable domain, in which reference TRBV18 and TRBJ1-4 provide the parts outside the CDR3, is NAGVMQNPRHLVRRRGQEARLRCSPMKGHSHVYWYRQLPEEGLKFMVYLQKENIIDESGMPKERFSAEFPKEGPSILRIQQVVRGDSAAYFCASSPSRDRVGEKLFFGSGTQLSVL.

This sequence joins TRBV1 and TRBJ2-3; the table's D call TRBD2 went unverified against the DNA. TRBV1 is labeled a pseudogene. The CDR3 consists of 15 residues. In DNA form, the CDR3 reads TGCACCAGCAGCCAAGATCATGAGAGTACAGATACGCAGTATTTT. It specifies CTSSQDHESTDTQYF.

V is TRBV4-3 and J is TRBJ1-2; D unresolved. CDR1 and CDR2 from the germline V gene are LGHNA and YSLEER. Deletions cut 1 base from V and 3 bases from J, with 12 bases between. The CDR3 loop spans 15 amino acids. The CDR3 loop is CASSQALASHYGYTF. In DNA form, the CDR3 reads TGCGCCAGCAGCCAAGCGCTAGCATCACACTATGGCTACACCTTC.

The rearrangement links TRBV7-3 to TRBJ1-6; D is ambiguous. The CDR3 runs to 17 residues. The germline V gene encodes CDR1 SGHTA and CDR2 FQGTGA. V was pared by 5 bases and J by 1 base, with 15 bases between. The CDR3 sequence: CASSDQQGGSYNSPLHF. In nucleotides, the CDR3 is TGTGCCAGCAGCGATCAACAAGGAGGGTCCTATAATTCACCCCTCCACTTT.

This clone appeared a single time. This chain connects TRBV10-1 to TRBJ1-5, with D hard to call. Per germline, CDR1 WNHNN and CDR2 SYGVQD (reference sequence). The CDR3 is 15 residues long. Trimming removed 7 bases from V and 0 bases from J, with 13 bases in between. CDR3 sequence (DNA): TGCGCCAGCAACGAGACAACTTATAGCAATCAGCCCCAGCATTTT. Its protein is CASNETTYSNQPQHF.

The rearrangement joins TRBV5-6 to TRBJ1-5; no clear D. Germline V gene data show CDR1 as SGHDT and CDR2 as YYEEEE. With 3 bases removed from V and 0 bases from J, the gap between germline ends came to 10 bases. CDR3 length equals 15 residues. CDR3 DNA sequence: TGTGCCAGCAGCTCCGGCACCTATAGCAATCAGCCCCAGCATTTT. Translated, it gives CASSSGTYSNQPQHF.

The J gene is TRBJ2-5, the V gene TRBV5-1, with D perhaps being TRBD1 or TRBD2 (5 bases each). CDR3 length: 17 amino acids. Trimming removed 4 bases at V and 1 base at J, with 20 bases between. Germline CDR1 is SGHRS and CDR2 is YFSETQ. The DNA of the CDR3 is TGCGCCAGCAGCCGGGCCGGGACCTCCAAATCCCAAGAGACCCAGTACTTC. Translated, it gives CASSRAGTSKSQETQYF.

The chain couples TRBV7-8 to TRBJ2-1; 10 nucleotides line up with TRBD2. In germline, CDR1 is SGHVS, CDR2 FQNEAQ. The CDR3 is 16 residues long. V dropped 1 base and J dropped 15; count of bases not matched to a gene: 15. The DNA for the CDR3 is TGTGCCAGCAGCTTAGAAGGATTAAGCGGGGGGGCCATTACGTTCTTC. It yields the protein CASSLEGLSGGAITFF. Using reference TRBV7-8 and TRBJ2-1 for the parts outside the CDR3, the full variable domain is GAGVSQSPRYKVAKRGQDVALRCDPISGHVSLFWYQQALGQGPEFLTYFQNEAQLDKSGLPSDRFFAERPEGSVSTLKIQRTQQEDSAVYLCASSLEGLSGGAITFFGPGTRLTVL.

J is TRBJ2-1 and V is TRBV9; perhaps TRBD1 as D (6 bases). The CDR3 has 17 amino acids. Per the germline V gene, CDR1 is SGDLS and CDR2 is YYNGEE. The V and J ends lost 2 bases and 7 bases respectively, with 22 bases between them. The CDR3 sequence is CASSVGLGQGHNNEQFF. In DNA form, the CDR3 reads TGTGCCAGCAGCGTGGGCTTAGGGCAGGGGCACAATAATGAGCAGTTCTTC.

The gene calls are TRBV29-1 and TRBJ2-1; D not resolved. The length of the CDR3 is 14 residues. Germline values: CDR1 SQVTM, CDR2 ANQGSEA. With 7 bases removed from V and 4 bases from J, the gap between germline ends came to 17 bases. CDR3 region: CSAPSPRRYNEQFF. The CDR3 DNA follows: TGCAGCGCTCCTTCCCCCCGACGGTACAATGAGCAGTTCTTC.

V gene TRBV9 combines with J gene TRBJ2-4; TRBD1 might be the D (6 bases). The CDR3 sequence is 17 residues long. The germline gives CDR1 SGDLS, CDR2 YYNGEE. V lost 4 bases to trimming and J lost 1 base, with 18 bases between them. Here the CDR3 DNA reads TGTGCCAGCAGCCCTACCCCAGGGGCAGGGGCCAAAAACATTCAGTACTTC. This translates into CASSPTPGAGAKNIQYF.

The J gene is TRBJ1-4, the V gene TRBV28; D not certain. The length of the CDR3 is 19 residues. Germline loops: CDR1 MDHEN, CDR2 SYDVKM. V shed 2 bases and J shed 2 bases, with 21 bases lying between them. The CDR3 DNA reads TGTGCCAGCAGTTTAATTGCGTCTCCCGGACTGACTACTAATGAAAAACTGTTTTTT. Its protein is CASSLIASPGLTTNEKLFF.

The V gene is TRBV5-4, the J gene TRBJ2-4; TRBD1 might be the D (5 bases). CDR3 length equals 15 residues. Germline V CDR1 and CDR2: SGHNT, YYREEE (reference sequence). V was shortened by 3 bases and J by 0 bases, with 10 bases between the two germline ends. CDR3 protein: CASSSDSLAKNIQYF. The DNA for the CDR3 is TGTGCCAGCAGCTCAGACAGTCTAGCCAAAAACATTCAGTACTTC. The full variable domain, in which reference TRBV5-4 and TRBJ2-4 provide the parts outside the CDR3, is ETGVTQSPTHLIKTRGQQVTLRCSSQSGHNTVSWYQQALGQGPQFIFQYYREEENGRGNFPPRFSGLQFPNYSSELNVNALELDDSALYLCASSSDSLAKNIQYFGAGTRLSVL.

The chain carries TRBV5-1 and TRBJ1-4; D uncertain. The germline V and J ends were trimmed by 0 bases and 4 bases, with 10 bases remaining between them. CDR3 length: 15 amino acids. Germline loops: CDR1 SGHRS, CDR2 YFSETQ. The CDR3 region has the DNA TGCGCCAGCAGCTTGGATGCGGGTATTAATGAAAAACTGTTTTTT. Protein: CASSLDAGINEKLFF.

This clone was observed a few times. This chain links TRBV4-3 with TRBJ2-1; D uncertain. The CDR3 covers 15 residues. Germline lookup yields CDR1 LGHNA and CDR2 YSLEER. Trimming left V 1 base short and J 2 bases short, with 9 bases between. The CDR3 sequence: CASSQVLDPYNEQFF. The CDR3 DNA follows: TGCGCCAGCAGCCAAGTATTAGACCCCTACAATGAGCAGTTCTTC.

The CDR3: CASSPPAWGAGEAFF. CDR3 bases: TGTGCCAGCTCACCACCGGCATGGGGGGCTGGTGAAGCTTTCTTT. The chain carries TRBV18 and TRBJ1-1, with D tentatively TRBD1 (6 bases). This CDR3 contains 15 residues. Germline CDR1 is KGHSH and CDR2 is LQKENI. V was trimmed by 0 bases and J by 7 bases, leaving 15 bases between them.

CDR3 in amino acids: CASSYRVRGAYEQYF. DNA for the CDR3: TGTGCCAGCAGTTACCGGGTCCGAGGGGCCTACGAGCAGTACTTC. This sequence joins TRBV6-5 and TRBJ2-7, with D perhaps given as TRBD1 or TRBD2 (5 bases each). The CDR3 consists of 15 residues. Germline lookup yields CDR1 MNHEY and CDR2 SVGAGI. The ends were cut back, 2 bases at V and 2 bases at J, with 13 bases in the middle.

The CDR3 nucleotides are TGTGCCAGCAGCTTCTATTCAGATACGCAGTATTTT. Translating gives CASSFYSDTQYF. This chain links TRBV7-2 with TRBJ2-3; no reliable D call. This CDR3 region has 12 residues. The germline V and J ends were trimmed by 3 bases and 4 bases, with 5 bases remaining between them. Germline V CDR1 and CDR2: SGHTA, FQGNSA.

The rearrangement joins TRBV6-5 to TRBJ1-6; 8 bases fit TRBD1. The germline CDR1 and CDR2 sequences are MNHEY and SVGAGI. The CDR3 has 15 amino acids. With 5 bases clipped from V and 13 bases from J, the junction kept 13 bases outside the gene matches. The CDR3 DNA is TGTGCCAGCAGTCTTGGACAGGGCTATGAAGCCCCCCTCCACTTT. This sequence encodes CASSLGQGYEAPLHF.

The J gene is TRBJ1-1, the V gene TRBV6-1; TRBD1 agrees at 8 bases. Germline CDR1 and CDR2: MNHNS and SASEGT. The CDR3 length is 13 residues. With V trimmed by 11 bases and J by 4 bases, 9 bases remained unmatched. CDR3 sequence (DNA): TGTGCCGTTAGCAGGGGGCAAGGCACTGAAGCTTTCTTT. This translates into CAVSRGQGTEAFF.

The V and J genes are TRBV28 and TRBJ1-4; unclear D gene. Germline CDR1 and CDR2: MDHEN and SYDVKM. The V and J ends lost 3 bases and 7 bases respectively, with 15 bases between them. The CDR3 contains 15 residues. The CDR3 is CASSFPGPSGEKLFF. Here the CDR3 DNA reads TGTGCCAGCAGTTTTCCCGGGCCCAGCGGTGAAAAACTGTTTTTT.

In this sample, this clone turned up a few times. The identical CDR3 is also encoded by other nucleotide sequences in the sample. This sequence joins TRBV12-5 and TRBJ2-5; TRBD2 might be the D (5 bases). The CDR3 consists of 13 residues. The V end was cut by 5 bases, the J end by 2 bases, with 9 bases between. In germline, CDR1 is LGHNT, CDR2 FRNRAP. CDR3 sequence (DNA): TGTGCTAGTGGTCCCTCGGGGCAAGAGACCCAGTACTTC. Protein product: CASGPSGQETQYF. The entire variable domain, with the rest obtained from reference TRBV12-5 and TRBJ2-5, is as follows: DARVTQTPRHKVTEMGQEVTMRCQPILGHNTVFWYRQTMMQGLELLAYFRNRAPLDDSGMPKDRFSAEMPDATLATLKIQPSEPRDSAVYFCASGPSGQETQYFGPGTRLLVL.

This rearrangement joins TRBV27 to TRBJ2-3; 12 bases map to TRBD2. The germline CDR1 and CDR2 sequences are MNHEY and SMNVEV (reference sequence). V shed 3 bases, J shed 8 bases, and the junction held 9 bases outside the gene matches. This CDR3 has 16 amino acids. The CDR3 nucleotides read TGTGCCAGCAGTTTTCAAACTAGCGGGGGGCAGGGTACGCAGTATTTT. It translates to CASSFQTSGGQGTQYF.

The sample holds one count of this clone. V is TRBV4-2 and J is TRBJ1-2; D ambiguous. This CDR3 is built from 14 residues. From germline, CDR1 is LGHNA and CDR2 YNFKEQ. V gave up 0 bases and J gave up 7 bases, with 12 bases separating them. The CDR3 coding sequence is TGTGCCAGCAGCCAAGATCGACTGGGTCGTGGCTACACCTTC. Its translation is CASSQDRLGRGYTF.

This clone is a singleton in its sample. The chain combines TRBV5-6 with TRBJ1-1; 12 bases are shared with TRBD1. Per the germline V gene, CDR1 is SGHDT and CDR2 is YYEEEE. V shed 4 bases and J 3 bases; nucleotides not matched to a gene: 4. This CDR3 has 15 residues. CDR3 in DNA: TGTGCCAGCAGCGGGACAGGGGGCTACCACACTGAAGCTTTCTTT. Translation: CASSGTGGYHTEAFF.

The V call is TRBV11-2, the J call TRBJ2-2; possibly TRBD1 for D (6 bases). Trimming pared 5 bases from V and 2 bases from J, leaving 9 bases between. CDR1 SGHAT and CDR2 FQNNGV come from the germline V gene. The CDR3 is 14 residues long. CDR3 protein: CASSPTGNTGELFF. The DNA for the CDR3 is TGTGCCAGCAGCCCGACAGGAAACACCGGGGAGCTGTTTTTT.

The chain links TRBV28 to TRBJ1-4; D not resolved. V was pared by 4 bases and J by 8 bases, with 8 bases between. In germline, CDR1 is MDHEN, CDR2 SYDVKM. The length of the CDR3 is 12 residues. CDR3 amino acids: CASSSVGEKLFF. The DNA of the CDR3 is TGTGCCAGCAGTTCGGTAGGGGAAAAACTGTTTTTT.

CDR3 region: CASSLNRDPYEQYV. CDR3 in DNA: TGTGCCAGCAGCTTAAACAGGGACCCCTACGAGCAGTACGTC. V and J are TRBV11-2 and TRBJ2-7, with D perhaps TRBD1 (6 bases). The CDR3 spans 14 residues. CDR1 SGHAT and CDR2 FQNNGV come from the germline V gene. V lost 2 bases, J lost 2 bases, and 10 bases lay in between.